What follows is one TCR beta chain and its context. This sample stems from a study of shared clonotypes between healthy human individuals. Germline loops: CDR1 SQVTM, CDR2 ANQGSEA. This CDR3 contains 15 residues. TCRdb's table, derived via immunoSEQ multiplex PCR, lists solely in-frame clones and lacks some. Of millions of clones in the sample, approximately 94% were seen once. The rearrangement links TRBV29-1 to TRBJ2-5; D is tentatively TRBD1 or TRBD2 (5 bases each). The J call is in doubt because the DNA end fits TRBJ2-7 better. Sequencing used naive CD4+ T cells sorted from blood. Subset indicated: CD45RA+ positively selected. The TCR originated in a man between 18 and 35 years old in good health. CDR3 amino acids: CSVGGPGKTTYEQYF. Written as DNA, the CDR3 is TGCAGCGTTGGGGGTCCAGGGAAGACTACCTACGAGCAGTACTTC.